This T cell receptor beta chain was obtained from a study of CD8 T cells in ankylosing spondylitis. Per germline, CDR1 MGHDK and CDR2 SYGVNS. The CDR3 has 13 amino acids. Trimming stripped 7 bases from V and 5 bases from J, with 13 bases between. This clonotype has at least ten counts. TCRdb re-called the 5' RACE reads through MiXCR, storing one row per CDR3 protein. Altogether around 150,000 distinct CDR3 sequences are present, around 6.6% being singletons, with the ten largest covering over 10%. The chain recombines TRBV25-1 with TRBJ2-3; perhaps TRBD2 as D (5 bases). The receptor was derived from a female donor with ankylosing spondylitis or in good health (not recorded which). Sequenced sample: blood, either unsorted or a sorted T cell fraction (not recorded which). CDR3: CASIWPRGDTQYF. CDR3 DNA sequence: TGTGCCAGCATTTGGCCCCGGGGAGATACGCAGTATTTT.